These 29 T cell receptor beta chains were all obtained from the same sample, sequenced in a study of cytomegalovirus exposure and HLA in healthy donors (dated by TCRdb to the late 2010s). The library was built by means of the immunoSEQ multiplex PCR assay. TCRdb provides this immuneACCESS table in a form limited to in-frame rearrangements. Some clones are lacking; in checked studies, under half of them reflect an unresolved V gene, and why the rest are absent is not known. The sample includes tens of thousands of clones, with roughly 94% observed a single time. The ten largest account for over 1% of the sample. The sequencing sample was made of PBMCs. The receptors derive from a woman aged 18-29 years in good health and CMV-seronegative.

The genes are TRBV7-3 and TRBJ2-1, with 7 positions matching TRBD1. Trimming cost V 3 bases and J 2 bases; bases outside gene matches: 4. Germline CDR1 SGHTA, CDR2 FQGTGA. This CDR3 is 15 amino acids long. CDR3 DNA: TGTGCCAGCAGCTTGACAGGGTTTACCTACAATGAGCAGTTCTTC. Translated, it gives CASSLTGFTYNEQFF.

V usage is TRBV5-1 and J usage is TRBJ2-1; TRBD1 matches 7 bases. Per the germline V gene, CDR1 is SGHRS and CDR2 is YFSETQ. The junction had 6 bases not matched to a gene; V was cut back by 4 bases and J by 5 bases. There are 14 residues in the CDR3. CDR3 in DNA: TGCGCCAGCAGCGTACAGGGGATCCACAATGAGCAGTTCTTC. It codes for CASSVQGIHNEQFF. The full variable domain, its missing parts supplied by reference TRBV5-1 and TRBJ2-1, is KAGVTQTPRYLIKTRGQQVTLSCSPISGHRSVSWYQQTPGQGLQFLFEYFSETQRNKGNFPGRFSGRQFSNSRSEMNVSTLELGDSALYLCASSVQGIHNEQFFGPGTRLTVL.

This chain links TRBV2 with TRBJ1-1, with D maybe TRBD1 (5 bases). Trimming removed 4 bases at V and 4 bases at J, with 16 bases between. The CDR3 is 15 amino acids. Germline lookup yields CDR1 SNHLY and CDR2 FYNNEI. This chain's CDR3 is CASSGPGGFGTEAFF. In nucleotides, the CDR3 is TGTGCCAGCAGTGGGCCGGGGGGTTTCGGCACTGAAGCTTTCTTT. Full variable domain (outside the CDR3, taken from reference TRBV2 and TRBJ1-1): EPEVTQTPSHQVTQMGQEVILRCVPISNHLYFYWYRQILGQKVEFLVSFYNNEISEKSEIFDDQFSVERPDGSNFTLKIRSTKLEDSAMYFCASSGPGGFGTEAFFGQGTRLTVV.

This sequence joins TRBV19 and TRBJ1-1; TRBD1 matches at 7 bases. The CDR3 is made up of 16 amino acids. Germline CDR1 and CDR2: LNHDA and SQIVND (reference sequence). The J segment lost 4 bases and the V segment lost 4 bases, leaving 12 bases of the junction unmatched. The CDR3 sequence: CASSNDRAGSGTEAFF. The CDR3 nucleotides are TGTGCCAGTAGTAACGACAGGGCGGGCTCGGGCACTGAAGCTTTCTTT.

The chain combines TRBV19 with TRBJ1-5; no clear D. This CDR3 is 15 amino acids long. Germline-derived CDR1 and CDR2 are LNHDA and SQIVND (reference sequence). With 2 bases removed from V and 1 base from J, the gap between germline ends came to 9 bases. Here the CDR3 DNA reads TGTGCCAGTAGTATAACAGTCGCCAGCAATCAGCCCCAGCATTTT. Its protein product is CASSITVASNQPQHF.

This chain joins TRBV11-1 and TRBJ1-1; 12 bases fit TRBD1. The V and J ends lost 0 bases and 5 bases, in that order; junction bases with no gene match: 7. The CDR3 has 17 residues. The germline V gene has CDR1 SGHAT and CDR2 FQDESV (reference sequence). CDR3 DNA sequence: TGTGCCAGCAGCTTAGCGCTGGGACAGGGGGCGCGAACTGAAGCTTTCTTT. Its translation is CASSLALGQGARTEAFF.

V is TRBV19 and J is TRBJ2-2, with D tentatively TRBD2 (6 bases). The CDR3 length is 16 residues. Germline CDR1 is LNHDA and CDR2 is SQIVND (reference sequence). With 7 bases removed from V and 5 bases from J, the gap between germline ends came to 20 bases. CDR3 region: CASKVTETSWTGELFF. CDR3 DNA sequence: TGTGCCAGTAAAGTGACCGAAACTAGCTGGACCGGGGAGCTGTTTTTT.

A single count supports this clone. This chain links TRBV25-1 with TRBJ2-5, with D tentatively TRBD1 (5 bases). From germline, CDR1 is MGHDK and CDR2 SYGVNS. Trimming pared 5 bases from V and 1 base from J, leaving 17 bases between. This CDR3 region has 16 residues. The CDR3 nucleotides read TGTGCCAGCAGTCCCTACAGGAACTTAGGCCAAGAGACCCAGTACTTC. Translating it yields CASSPYRNLGQETQYF.

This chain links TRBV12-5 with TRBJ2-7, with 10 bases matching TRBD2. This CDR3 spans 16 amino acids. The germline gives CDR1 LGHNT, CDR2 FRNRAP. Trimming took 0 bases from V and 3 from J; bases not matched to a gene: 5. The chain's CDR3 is CASGLVLGLADYEQYF. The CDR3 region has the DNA TGTGCTAGTGGTTTGGTACTAGGACTAGCGGACTACGAGCAGTACTTC.

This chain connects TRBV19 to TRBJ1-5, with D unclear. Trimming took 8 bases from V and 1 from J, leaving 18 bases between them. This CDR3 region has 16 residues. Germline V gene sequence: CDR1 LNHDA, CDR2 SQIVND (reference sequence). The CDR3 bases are TGTGCCAGTGTCGATACCCCCGGGGAAAGCAATCAGCCCCAGCATTTT. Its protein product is CASVDTPGESNQPQHF.

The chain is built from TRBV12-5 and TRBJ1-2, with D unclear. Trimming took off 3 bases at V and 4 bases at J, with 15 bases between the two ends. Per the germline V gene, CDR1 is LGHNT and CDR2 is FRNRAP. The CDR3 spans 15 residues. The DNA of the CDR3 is TGTGCTAGTGGTTTCGATGGAGGAACGGCCTATGGCTACACCTTC. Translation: CASGFDGGTAYGYTF.

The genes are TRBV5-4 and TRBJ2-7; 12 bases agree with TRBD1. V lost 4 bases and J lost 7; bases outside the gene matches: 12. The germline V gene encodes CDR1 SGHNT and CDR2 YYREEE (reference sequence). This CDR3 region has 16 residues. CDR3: CASSPPPGQGAREQYF. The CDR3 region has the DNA TGTGCCAGCAGCCCACCGCCGGGACAGGGGGCGCGGGAGCAGTACTTC.

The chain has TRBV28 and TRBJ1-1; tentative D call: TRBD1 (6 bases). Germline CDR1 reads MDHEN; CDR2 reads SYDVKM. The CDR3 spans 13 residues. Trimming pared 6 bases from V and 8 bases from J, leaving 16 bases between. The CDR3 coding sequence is TGTGCCAGCAGACAGACAGGCTTAGCGGAAGCTTTCTTT. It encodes CASRQTGLAEAFF. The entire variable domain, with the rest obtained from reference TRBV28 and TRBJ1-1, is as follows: DVKVTQSSRYLVKRTGEKVFLECVQDMDHENMFWYRQDPGLGLRLIYFSYDVKMKEKGDIPEGYSVSREKKERFSLILESASTNQTSMYLCASRQTGLAEAFFGQGTRLTVV.

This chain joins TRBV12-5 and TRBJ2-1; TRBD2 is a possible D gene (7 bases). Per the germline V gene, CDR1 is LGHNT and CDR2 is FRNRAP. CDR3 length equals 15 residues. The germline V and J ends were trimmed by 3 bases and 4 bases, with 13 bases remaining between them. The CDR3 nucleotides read TGTGCTAGTGGTTTCGCCAGGGGAGGGTACAATGAGCAGTTCTTC. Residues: CASGFARGGYNEQFF.

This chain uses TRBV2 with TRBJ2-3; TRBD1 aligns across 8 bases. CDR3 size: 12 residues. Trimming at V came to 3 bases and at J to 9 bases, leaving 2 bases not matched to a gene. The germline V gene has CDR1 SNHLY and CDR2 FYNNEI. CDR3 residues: CASSDTGGTQYF. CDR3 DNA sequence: TGTGCCAGCAGTGATACAGGGGGGACGCAGTATTTT.

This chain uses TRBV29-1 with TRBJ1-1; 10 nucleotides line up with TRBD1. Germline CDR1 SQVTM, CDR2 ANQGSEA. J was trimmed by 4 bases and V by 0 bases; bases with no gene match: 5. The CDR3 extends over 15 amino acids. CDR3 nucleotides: TGCAGCGTTGAAGAGACCGGGACAGGGGTCACTGAAGCTTTCTTT. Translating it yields CSVEETGTGVTEAFF.

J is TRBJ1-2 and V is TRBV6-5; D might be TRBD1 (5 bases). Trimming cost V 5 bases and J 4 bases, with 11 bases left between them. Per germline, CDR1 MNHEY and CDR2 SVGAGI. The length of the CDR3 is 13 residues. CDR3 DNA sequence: TGTGCCAGCAGTCCGCAGGGTTTCTATGGCTACACCTTC. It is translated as CASSPQGFYGYTF.

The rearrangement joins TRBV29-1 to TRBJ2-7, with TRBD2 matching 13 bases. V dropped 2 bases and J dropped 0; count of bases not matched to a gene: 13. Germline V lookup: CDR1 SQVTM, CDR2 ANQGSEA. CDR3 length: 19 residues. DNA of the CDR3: TGCAGCGTTGAACGGTGGGGGACTAGCGGGGCCCTCCTCTCCTACGAGCAGTACTTC. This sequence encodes CSVERWGTSGALLSYEQYF.

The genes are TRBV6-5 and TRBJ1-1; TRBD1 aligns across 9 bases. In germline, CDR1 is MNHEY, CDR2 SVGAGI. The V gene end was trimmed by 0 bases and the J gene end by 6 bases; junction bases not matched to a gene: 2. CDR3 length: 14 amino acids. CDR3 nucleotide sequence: TGTGCCAGCAGTTACTCGACAGGGGGGGCTGAAGCTTTCTTT. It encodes CASSYSTGGAEAFF.

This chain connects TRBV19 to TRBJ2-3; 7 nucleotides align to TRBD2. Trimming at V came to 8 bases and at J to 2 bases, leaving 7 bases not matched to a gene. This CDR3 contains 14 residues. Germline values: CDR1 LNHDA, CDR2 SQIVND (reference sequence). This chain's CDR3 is CASAYGGSTDTQYF. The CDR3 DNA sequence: TGTGCCAGTGCATACGGGGGGTCCACAGATACGCAGTATTTT.

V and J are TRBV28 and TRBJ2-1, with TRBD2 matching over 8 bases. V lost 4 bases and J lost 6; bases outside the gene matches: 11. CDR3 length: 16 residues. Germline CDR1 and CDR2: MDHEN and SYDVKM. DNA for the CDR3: TGTGCCAGCAGTTCCATCAAAGCGGGAGTCGTCAATGAGCAGTTCTTC. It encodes CASSSIKAGVVNEQFF.

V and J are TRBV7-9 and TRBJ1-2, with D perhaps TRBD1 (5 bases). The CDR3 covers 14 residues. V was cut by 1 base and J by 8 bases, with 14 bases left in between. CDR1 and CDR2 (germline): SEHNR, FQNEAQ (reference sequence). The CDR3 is CASSLDGSGLGYTF. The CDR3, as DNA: TGTGCCAGCAGCTTAGATGGGTCAGGGTTGGGCTACACCTTC.

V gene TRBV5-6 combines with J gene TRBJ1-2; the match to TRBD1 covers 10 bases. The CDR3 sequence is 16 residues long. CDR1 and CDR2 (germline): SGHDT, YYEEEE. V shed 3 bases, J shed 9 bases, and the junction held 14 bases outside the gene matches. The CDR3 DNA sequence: TGTGCCAGCAGCTACTACCCGGGACAGGGGAGACCTCGCTACACCTTC. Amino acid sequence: CASSYYPGQGRPRYTF. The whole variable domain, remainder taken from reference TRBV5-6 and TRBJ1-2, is DAGVTQSPTHLIKTRGQQVTLRCSPKSGHDTVSWYQQALGQGPQFIFQYYEEEERQRGNFPDRFSGHQFPNYSSELNVNALLLGDSALYLCASSYYPGQGRPRYTFGSGTRLTVV.

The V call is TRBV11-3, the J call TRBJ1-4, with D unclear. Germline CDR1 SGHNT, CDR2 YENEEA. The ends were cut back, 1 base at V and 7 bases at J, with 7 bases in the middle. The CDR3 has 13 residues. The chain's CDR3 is CASSLGLSEKLFF. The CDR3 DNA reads TGTGCCAGCAGCTTAGGACTTAGTGAAAAACTGTTTTTT.

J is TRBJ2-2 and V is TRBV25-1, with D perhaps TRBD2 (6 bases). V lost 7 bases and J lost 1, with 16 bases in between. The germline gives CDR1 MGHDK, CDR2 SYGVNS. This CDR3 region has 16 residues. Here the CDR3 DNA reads TGTGCCAGCACCCCAACTAGCAACCTGAACACCGGGGAGCTGTTTTTT. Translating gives CASTPTSNLNTGELFF. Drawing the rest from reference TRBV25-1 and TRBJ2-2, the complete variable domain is EADIYQTPRYLVIGTGKKITLECSQTMGHDKMYWYQQDPGMELHLIHYSYGVNSTEKGDLSSESTVSRIRTEHFPLTLESARPSHTSQYLCASTPTSNLNTGELFFGEGSRLTVL.

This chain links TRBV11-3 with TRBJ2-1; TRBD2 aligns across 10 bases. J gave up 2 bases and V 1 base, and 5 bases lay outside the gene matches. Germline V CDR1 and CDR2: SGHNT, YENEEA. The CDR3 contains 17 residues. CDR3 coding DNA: TGTGCCAGCAGCTTAGTTTTGGGACTAGCGCCCTACAATGAGCAGTTCTTC. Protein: CASSLVLGLAPYNEQFF. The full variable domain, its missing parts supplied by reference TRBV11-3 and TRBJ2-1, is EAGVVQSPRYKIIEKKQPVAFWCNPISGHNTLYWYLQNLGQGPELLIRYENEEAVDDSQLPKDRFSAERLKGVDSTLKIQPAELGDSAVYLCASSLVLGLAPYNEQFFGPGTRLTVL.

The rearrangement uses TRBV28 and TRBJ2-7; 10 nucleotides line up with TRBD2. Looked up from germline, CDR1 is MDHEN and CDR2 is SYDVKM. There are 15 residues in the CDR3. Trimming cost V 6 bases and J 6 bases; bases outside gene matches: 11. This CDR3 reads CASSSILAGRGEQYF. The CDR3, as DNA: TGTGCCAGCAGCTCCATACTAGCGGGACGGGGCGAGCAGTACTTC.

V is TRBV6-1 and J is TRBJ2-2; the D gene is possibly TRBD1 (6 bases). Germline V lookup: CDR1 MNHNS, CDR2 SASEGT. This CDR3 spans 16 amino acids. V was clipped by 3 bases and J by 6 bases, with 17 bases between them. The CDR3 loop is CASSDPGRGAAGELFF. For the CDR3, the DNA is TGTGCCAGCAGTGACCCGGGCAGGGGAGCGGCCGGGGAGCTGTTTTTT.

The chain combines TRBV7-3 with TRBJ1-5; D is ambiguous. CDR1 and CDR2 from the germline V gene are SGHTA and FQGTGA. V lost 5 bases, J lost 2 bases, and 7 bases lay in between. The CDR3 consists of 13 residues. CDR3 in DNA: TGTGCCAGCAGCCCAGATGGCAATCAGCCCCAGCATTTT. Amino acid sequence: CASSPDGNQPQHF.